Listed below are T cell receptor beta chains from one sample, sequenced in a study of T cell responses to AZD1222 COVID-19 vaccine. Clones were read by immunoSEQ multiplex PCR, and TCRdb kept only the in-frame ones, dropping some. The sample lists about 140,000 clones, roughly 90% seen once, with about 3% in the top ten. The material sequenced was peripheral blood, taken on day 0 of AZD1222 vaccination. These receptor sequences come from an adult in good health. Both conserved end residues are part of each CDR3. A D gene is named only where the DNA matches it firmly. A row's size may be missing; if present it is once, few, many or a size class.

J	size	D	V	CDR3	DNA
TRBJ2-7	-	-	TRBV6-1	CASSDRDTSYEQYF	TGTGCCAGCAGTGACCGGGACACTTCCTACGAGCAGTACTTC
TRBJ1-2	-	-	TRBV6-1	CASSEARQNYGYTF	TGTGCCAGCAGTGAAGCAAGACAGAACTATGGCTACACCTTC
TRBJ2-7	-	-	TRBV18	CASSPGRYEQYF	TGTGCCAGCTCACCGGGACGCTACGAGCAGTACTTC
TRBJ2-1	-	TRBD2	TRBV28	CASRGAGGDEQFF	TGTGCCAGCAGGGGAGCGGGAGGGGATGAGCAGTTCTTC
TRBJ2-2	-	TRBD1	TRBV5-1	CASSLRQGAVGELFF	TGCGCCAGCAGCCTACGACAGGGGGCGGTCGGGGAGCTGTTTTTT
TRBJ2-7	once	TRBD2	TRBV7-2	CASSVASSGGAYEQYF	TGTGCCAGCAGCGTAGCCTCTAGCGGAGGAGCCTACGAGCAGTACTTC
TRBJ1-1	-	TRBD1	TRBV5-6	CASSPGTGKAFF	TGTGCCAGCAGCCCCGGGACAGGGAAAGCTTTCTTT
TRBJ1-4	-	-	TRBV6-5	CASRVGGGNEKLFF	TGTGCCAGCAGGGTAGGGGGGGGGAATGAAAAACTGTTTTTT
TRBJ1-6	-	-	TRBV18	CASRNRDRSSYNSPLHF	TGTGCCAGCCGAAACCGGGACCGTAGCTCCTATAATTCACCCCTCCACTTT
TRBJ2-7	-	-	TRBV28	CASSPHRYEQYF	TGTGCCAGCAGCCCCCATCGCTACGAGCAGTACTTC
TRBJ2-1	once	-	TRBV23-1	CASSQSSSPCPYNEQFF	TGCGCCAGCAGTCAATCCTCCTCGCCTTGCCCCTACAATGAGCAGTTCTTC
TRBJ2-5	-	-	TRBV2	CASSQNRLTGETQYF	TGTGCCAGCAGCCAAAACAGGCTAACGGGGGAGACCCAGTACTTC
TRBJ1-1	-	-	TRBV7-9	CASSFQRQRAFF	TGTGCCAGCAGCTTTCAGCGGCAGAGGGCTTTCTTT
TRBJ1-2	-	-	TRBV30	CAWRENLRGPNYGYTF	TGTGCCTGGAGAGAGAACCTCAGGGGCCCCAACTATGGCTACACCTTC
TRBJ2-1	-	TRBD2	TRBV6-4	CASSDSSGGANEQFF	TGTGCCAGCAGTGACTCTAGCGGGGGGGCCAATGAGCAGTTCTTC
TRBJ2-2	-	TRBD1	TRBV24-1	CATSDGPWGQGLTGELFF	TGTGCCACCAGTGATGGCCCCTGGGGACAGGGGCTCACCGGGGAGCTGTTTTTT
TRBJ1-4	once	-	TRBV21-1	CASSKAPLGVSHEKLFF	TGTGCCAGCAGCAAGGCCCCCTTGGGAGTCTCCCATGAAAAACTGTTTTTT
TRBJ1-1	-	-	TRBV9	CASSGGMDTEAFF	TGTGCCAGCAGCGGGGGTATGGACACTGAAGCTTTCTTT
TRBJ2-2	-	TRBD1	TRBV14	CASRRTGGRTGELFF	TGTGCCAGCAGACGGACAGGGGGAAGAACCGGGGAGCTGTTTTTT
TRBJ2-7	-	-	TRBV10-3	CAISVGDSKAYEQYF	TGTGCCATCAGTGTAGGGGACTCCAAAGCCTACGAGCAGTACTTC
TRBJ1-1	-	TRBD1	TRBV27	CASSTRGLQGTEAFF	TGTGCCAGCAGTACGAGGGGGCTTCAGGGCACTGAAGCTTTCTTT
TRBJ1-4	-	TRBD1	TRBV7-9	CASSPRTGVNEKLFF	TGTGCCAGCAGCCCCAGGACAGGCGTTAATGAAAAACTGTTTTTT
TRBJ2-7	-	-	TRBV12-3/TRBV12-4	CASSPKPPYEQYF	TGTGCCAGCAGCCCGAAGCCCCCTTACGAGCAGTACTTC
TRBJ1-1	-	-	TRBV5-5	CASIIQGTRTEAFF	TGTGCCAGCATCATCCAGGGGACTCGGACTGAAGCTTTCTTT
TRBJ2-3	-	-	TRBV29-1	CSVGEIISTDTQYF	TGCAGCGTTGGAGAAATTATTAGCACAGATACGCAGTATTTT
TRBJ1-1	many	-	TRBV4-3	CASSPGSSLMNTEAFF	TGCGCCAGCAGCCCAGGAAGCTCCCTCATGAACACTGAAGCTTTCTTT